The clone carrying this T cell receptor beta chain was counted only a few times. These data come from a study of blood T cell repertoires in COVID-19. Study at large: PBMCs, B-cell-depleted T cells, or T cells were the source of the cDNA or gDNA that made up the material.

The CDR3 runs to 16 residues. The germline gives CDR1 KGHSH, CDR2 LQKENI. Between the trimmed V and J ends, which lost 3 bases and 0 bases, there was a span of 11 bases. Produced via immunoSEQ multiplex PCR; TCRdb's table is partial and in-frame only. The repertoire has tens of thousands of clones, about 74% of them found once; the top ten carry about 2.5%. This chain links TRBV18 with TRBJ2-2, with TRBD1 as a possible D gene (5 bases). The sequence came from a human donor with acute or convalescent COVID-19. The donor label of this sample is uncertain. Sequenced input: peripheral blood. The CDR3 DNA reads TGTGCCAGCTCACCGGGCAGGGCCCCGAACACCGGGGAGCTGTTTTTT. The encoded protein is CASSPGRAPNTGELFF.